These T cell receptor beta chains were read from a single sample in a study of T cell responses to AZD1222 COVID-19 vaccine. Repertoires were generated with immunoSEQ multiplex PCR, while TCRdb's copy carries only in-frame clones and drops some. The sample includes approximately 120,000 clones, 80% to 90% of them seen just once. The sample consisted of peripheral blood, taken 28 days after the second AZD1222 dose. Every receptor here comes from an adult who received the AZD1222 COVID-19 vaccine. The CDR3 runs from the conserved cysteine through the conserved F or W. The order of the fields is V gene, D gene, CDR3 protein. D genes are given only for firm matches.

TRBV2 | NA | CASSEGVGYGYTF
TRBV3-1/TRBV3-2 | TRBD1 | CASSHGQGGQPQHF
TRBV7-2 | NA | CASSLGPLRVFSNSPLHF
TRBV4-1 | NA | CASSHLGPDPRIF
TRBV11-2 | TRBD1 | CASSLNEGAPYGYTF
TRBV7-9 | TRBD2 | CASSGRAGGTYNEQFF
TRBV5-1 | NA | CASSFGQNTEAFF
TRBV19 | NA | CASSINRDQPQHF
TRBV2 | TRBD1 | CASSYRGADNQPQHF
TRBV18 | NA | CASSRGTNEKLFF
TRBV5-4 | TRBD1 | CASRTGEGEAFF